Here is one T cell receptor (beta chain) with its context. These data come from a study of blood T cell repertoires in COVID-19. This CDR3 is 15 amino acids long. Germline V gene data show CDR1 as KGHSH and CDR2 as LQKENI. Trimming removed 3 bases from V and 4 bases from J; junction bases left unmatched: 6. Measured with immunoSEQ multiplex PCR; TCRdb has only the in-frame clones, and not every one. The sample lists just over 300,000 clones, approximately 86% occurring once. This TCR was sampled from a man aged 18 to 30 with active or convalescent COVID-19. The specimen sequenced was peripheral blood. This chain connects TRBV18 to TRBJ2-1; 7 nucleotides align to TRBD1. The CDR3 sequence is CASSPPRGLYNEQFF. DNA for the CDR3: TGTGCCAGCTCACCTCCCAGGGGGTTGTACAATGAGCAGTTCTTC.